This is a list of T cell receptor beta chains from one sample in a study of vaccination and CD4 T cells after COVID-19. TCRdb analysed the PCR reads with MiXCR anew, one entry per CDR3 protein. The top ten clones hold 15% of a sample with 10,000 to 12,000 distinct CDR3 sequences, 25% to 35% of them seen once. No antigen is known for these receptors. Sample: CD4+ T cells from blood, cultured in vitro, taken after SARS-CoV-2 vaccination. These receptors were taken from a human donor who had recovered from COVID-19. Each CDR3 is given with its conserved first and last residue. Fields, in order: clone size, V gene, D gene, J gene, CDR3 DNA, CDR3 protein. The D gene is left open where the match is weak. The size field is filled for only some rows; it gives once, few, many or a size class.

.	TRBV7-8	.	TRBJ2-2	TGTGCCAGCAGCCAGAAACGGCTGAAGAACACCGGGGAGCTGTTTTTT	CASSQKRLKNTGELFF
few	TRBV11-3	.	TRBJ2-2	TGTGCCAGCAGCTTAGCCGGGGAGCTGTTTTTT	CASSLAGELFF
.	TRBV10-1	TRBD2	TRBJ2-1	TGCGCCAGCAGCCCCGGGGGGGGCCCGGAGTGGGAGCAGTTCTTC	CASSPGGGPEWEQFF
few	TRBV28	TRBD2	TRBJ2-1	TGTGCCAGCAGCCGTGGGCTACGGACTAGCGGGAGGAGTAATGAGCAGTTCTTC	CASSRGLRTSGRSNEQFF
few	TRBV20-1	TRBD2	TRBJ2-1	TGCAGTGCTCTACAGTTAAGCGGGAGGGCCTCGGTCAATGAGCAGTTCTTC	CSALQLSGRASVNEQFF
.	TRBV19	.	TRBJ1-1	TGTGCCAGTAGTATTAACAGGGATACTGAAGCTTTCTTT	CASSINRDTEAFF
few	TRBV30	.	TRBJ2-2	TGTGCCTGGAGTGTTAAGGACCCCACCGGGGAGCTGTTTTTT	CAWSVKDPTGELFF
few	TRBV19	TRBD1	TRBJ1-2	TGTGCCAGTAGTATAGAACAAGGACAGGACTTCTATGGCTACACCTTC	CASSIEQGQDFYGYTF
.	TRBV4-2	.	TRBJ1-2	TGTGCCAGCAGCCAAGATAGGGAGAACTATGGCTACACCTTC	CASSQDRENYGYTF
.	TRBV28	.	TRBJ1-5	TGTGCCAGCAGTCCCCTTCGGCCCATTCGGGGGGTTCAGCCCCAGCATTTT	CASSPLRPIRGVQPQHF
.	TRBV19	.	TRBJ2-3	TGTGCCAGTAGTCCCAGGGTGAACACAGATACGCAGTATTTT	CASSPRVNTDTQYF
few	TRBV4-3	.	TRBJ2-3	TGCGCCAGCACCCAGGGGAGGGCTCCTAGCACAGATACGCAGTATTTT	CASTQGRAPSTDTQYF
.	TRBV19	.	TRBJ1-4	TGTGCCAGTAGTAACACCGCCGGGACCGTCAATGAAAAACTGTTTTTT	CASSNTAGTVNEKLFF
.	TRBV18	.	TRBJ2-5	TGTGCCAGCTCAACTCAACTCGGGGCCCAAGAGACCCAGTACTTC	CASSTQLGAQETQYF
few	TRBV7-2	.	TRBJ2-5	TGTGCCAGCAGCTTATCCAGCGTGGAGACCCAGTACTTC	CASSLSSVETQYF
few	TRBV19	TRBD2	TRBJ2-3	TGTGCCAGTAGTCCGGGACTAGCGGGAGGTATCGTCACAGATACGCAGTATTTT	CASSPGLAGGIVTDTQYF
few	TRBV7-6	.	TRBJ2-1	TGTGCCAGCAGCTTAATCTCCGGCTTCTCCTACAATGAGCAGTTCTTC	CASSLISGFSYNEQFF
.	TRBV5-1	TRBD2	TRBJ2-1	TGCGCCAGCAGAGATAGCGGGACCTACCCCTCCTACAATGAGCAGTTCTTC	CASRDSGTYPSYNEQFF
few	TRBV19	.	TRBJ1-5	TGTGCCAGTAGTATCTTCGGTAGTAGCAATCAGCCCCAGCATTTT	CASSIFGSSNQPQHF
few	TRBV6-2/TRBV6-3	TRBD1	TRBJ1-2	TGTGCCAGCATTGGGGGACAGGGGCCTGGCTACACCTTC	CASIGGQGPGYTF
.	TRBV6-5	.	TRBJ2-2	TGTGCCAGCAGTTTTGGGGACAAGAACACCGGGGAGCTGTTTTTT	CASSFGDKNTGELFF
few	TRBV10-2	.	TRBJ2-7	TGCGCCAGCAGTGATGGGAGGGGGTCCTACGAGCAGTACTTC	CASSDGRGSYEQYF
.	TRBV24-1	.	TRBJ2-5	TGTGCCACCAGTGATCCCAAAAGGGGCGGGGAGACCCAGTACTTC	CATSDPKRGGETQYF
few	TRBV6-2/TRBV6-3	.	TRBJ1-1	TGTGCCAGCAGTTCCTGGGGGGCGAACACTGAAGCTTTCTTT	CASSSWGANTEAFF
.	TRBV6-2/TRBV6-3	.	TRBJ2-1	TGTGCCAGCAGTCGGGGGGCTACCTACAATGAGCAGTTCTTC	CASSRGATYNEQFF
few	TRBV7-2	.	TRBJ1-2	TGTGCCAGCAGCTTAAGCCCGGACAGTTACTATGGCTACACCTTC	CASSLSPDSYYGYTF
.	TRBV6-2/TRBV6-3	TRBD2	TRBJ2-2	TGTGCCAGCAGCCAGACTAGCCCGAGGTCCGCCGGGGAGCTGTTTTTT	CASSQTSPRSAGELFF
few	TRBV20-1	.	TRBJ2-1	TGCAGTGCTGGAGCGACTAATAGACGCTACAATGAGCAGTTCTTC	CSAGATNRRYNEQFF
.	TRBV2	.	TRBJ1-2	TGTGCCAGCAGTCCGGGGTCTAACTATGGCTACACCTTC	CASSPGSNYGYTF
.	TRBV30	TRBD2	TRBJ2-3	TGTGCCTGGAGTGTAGGAGGTGGGACTAGCGGCACAGATACGCAGTATTTT	CAWSVGGGTSGTDTQYF
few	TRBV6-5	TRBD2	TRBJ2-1	TGTGCCAGCAGTTACTCTCCATGGCGGGGGACCAAGCAGTTCTTC	CASSYSPWRGTKQFF
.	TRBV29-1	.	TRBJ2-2	TGCAGCGTTGGGCGGTACACCGGGGAGCTGTTTTTT	CSVGRYTGELFF
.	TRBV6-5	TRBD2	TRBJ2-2	TGTGCCAGCAGTTATTACGGCGGGAGGACCACCGGCGGGGAGCTGTTTTTT	CASSYYGGRTTGGELFF
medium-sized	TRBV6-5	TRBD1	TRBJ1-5	TGTGCCAGCAGTTCCGCAGGGGGCAGGGGCGGTAGCAATCAGCCCCAGCATTTT	CASSSAGGRGGSNQPQHF
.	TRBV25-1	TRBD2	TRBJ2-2	TGTGCCAGCAGTGAATGGGGAGGGTTCACCGGGGAGCTGTTTTTT	CASSEWGGFTGELFF